Detailed here is one TCR beta chain. Its antigen is not identified. Distinct nucleotide sequences in the sample also encode this CDR3. This entry comes from a study of shared clonotypes between healthy human individuals. General observations from the study: Rarefaction showed sorted-subset sequencing was incomplete despite large depth.

The healthy adult donors were HIV-negative and reported no recent acute infections or vaccinations. Germline values: CDR1 DFQATT, CDR2 SNEGSKA (reference sequence). The CDR3 extends over 11 amino acids. The V and J ends lost 0 bases and 7 bases respectively, with 6 bases between them. Every subset's genomic DNA went evenly onto several immunoSEQ plates. The method was immunoSEQ multiplex PCR; TCRdb's version includes in-frame clones alone and lacks a portion of them. The sample records roughly 2.5 million clones, approximately 94% being singletons. V is TRBV20-1 and J is TRBJ1-2; D is undetermined. This receptor was taken from a man between 18 and 35 years old in good health. Sequenced sample: naive CD4+ T cells sorted from blood. Regarding subset: CD45RA+ positively selected. CDR3 coding DNA: TGCAGTGCTAGAGATCTCCCTGGCTACACCTTC. It yields the protein CSARDLPGYTF.